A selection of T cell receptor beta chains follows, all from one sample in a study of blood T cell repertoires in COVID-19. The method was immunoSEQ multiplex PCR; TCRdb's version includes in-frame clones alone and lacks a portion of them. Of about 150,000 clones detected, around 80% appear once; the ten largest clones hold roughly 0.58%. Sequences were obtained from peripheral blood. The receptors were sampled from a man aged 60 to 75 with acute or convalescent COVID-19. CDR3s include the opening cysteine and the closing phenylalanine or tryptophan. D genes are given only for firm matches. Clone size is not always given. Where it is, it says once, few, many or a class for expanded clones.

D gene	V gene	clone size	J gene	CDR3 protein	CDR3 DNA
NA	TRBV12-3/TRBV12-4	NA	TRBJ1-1	CASTWRTEAFF	TGTGCCAGCACTTGGAGGACTGAAGCTTTCTTT
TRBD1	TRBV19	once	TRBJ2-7	CASSTAHRGISYEQYF	TGTGCCAGTAGTACCGCTCACAGGGGGATATCATACGAGCAGTACTTC
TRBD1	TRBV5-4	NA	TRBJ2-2	CASSLGQGGTGELFF	TGTGCCAGCAGCTTGGGACAGGGGGGCACCGGGGAGCTGTTTTTT
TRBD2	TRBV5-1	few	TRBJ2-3	CASSRGRGTSFTDRTDTQYF	TGCGCCAGCAGCAGGGGTAGGGGGACTAGCTTTACGGATCGCACAGATACGCAGTATTTT
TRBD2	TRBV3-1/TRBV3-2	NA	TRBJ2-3	CASSRERRGADTQYF	TGTGCCAGCAGCCGAGAGCGGCGGGGGGCAGATACGCAGTATTTT
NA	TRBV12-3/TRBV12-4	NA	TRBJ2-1	CASSIRVNEQFF	TGTGCCAGCAGTATCAGGGTCAATGAGCAGTTCTTC
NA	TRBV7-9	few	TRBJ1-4	CASSLDQGWEELFF	TGTGCCAGCAGCTTAGATCAGGGTTGGGAGGAACTGTTTTTT
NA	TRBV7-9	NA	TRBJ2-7	CASSSGPGSYEQYF	TGTGCCAGCAGCTCCGGCCCAGGCTCCTACGAGCAGTACTTC
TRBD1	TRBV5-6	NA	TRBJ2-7	CASSSSLHRGYFEQYF	TGTGCCAGCAGCTCTTCCCTTCACAGGGGCTATTTCGAGCAGTACTTC
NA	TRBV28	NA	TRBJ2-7	CASTLGGGHSYEQYF	TGTGCCAGCACGCTTGGGGGCGGACACTCCTACGAGCAGTACTTC
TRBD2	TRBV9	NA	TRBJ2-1	CASSPPRLAGAEQFF	TGTGCCAGCAGCCCCCCAAGACTAGCGGGGGCCGAGCAGTTCTTC
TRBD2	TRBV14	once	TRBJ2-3	CASSQGFLAGPTDTQYF	TGTGCCAGCAGCCAAGGGTTTCTAGCGGGACCCACAGATACGCAGTATTTT
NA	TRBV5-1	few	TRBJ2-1	CASSVGMGGDEQFF	TGCGCCAGCAGCGTCGGGATGGGCGGTGATGAGCAGTTCTTC
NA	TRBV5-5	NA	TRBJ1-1	CASSLRGGNTEAFF	TGTGCCAGCAGCTTAAGGGGTGGGAACACTGAAGCTTTCTTT
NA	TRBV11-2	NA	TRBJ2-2	CASSLVGLTTGELFF	TGTGCCAGCAGCTTAGTGGGACTCACCACCGGGGAGCTGTTTTTT
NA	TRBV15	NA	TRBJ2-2	CATSRETGGTGELFF	TGTGCCACCAGCAGAGAGACAGGTGGTACCGGGGAGCTGTTTTTT
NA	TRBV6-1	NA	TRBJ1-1	CASSDGGSLNTEAFF	TGTGCCAGCAGTGATGGGGGGTCCCTGAACACTGAAGCTTTCTTT
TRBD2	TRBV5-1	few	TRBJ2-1	CASSLSYSGIAGPNEQFF	TGCGCCAGCAGCTTGTCATACTCGGGAATAGCGGGCCCTAATGAGCAGTTCTTC
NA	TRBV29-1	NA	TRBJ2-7	CSVTQEGIYEQYF	TGCAGCGTTACCCAGGAAGGAATTTACGAGCAGTACTTC
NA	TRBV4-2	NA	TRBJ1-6	CASSQVGGGSPLHF	TGTGCCAGCAGCCAAGTGGGAGGAGGTTCACCCCTCCACTTT
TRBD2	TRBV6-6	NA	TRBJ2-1	CASSERTSGKNEQFF	TGTGCCAGCAGCGAGCGGACTAGCGGAAAGAATGAGCAGTTCTTC
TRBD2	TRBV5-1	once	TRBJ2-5	CASSLVARGGAGETQYF	TGCGCCAGCAGCTTGGTCGCTCGCGGGGGGGCGGGGGAGACCCAGTACTTC
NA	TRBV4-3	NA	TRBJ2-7	CASSQEYRGNYEQYF	TGCGCCAGCAGCCAAGAATACCGGGGAAACTACGAGCAGTACTTC
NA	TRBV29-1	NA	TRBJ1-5	CSVEEGTNQPQHF	TGCAGCGTTGAGGAGGGAACCAATCAGCCCCAGCATTTT
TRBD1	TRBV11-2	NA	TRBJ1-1	CASSSLQGSTEAFF	TGTGCCAGCAGCTCCCTACAGGGGAGCACTGAAGCTTTCTTT
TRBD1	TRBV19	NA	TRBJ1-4	CASSMDRAEKLFF	TGTGCCAGTAGTATGGACAGGGCCGAAAAACTGTTTTTT
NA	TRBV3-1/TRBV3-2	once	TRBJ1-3	CASSQETSGNTIYF	TGTGCCAGCAGCCAAGAGACTAGTGGAAACACCATATATTTT
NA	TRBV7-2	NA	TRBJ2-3	CASSLMAPDTQYF	TGTGCCAGCAGCCTGATGGCCCCAGATACGCAGTATTTT
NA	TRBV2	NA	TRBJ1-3	CASSGSSISGNTIYF	TGTGCCAGTTCGGGTAGTTCCATCTCTGGCAACACCATATATTTT
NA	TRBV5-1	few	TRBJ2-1	CASSLAGIRAGNNEQFF	TGCGCCAGCAGCTTGGCTGGGATCAGGGCCGGAAACAATGAGCAGTTCTTC
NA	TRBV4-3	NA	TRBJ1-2	CASSQEGQSPTGYGYTF	TGCGCCAGCAGCCAAGAGGGACAATCTCCAACAGGCTATGGCTACACCTTC
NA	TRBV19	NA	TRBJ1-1	CATGENTEAFF	TGTGCCACCGGGGAGAACACTGAAGCTTTCTTT
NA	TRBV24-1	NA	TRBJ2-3	CATSDPSGDLTDTQYF	TGTGCCACCAGTGATCCCAGCGGCGACCTCACAGATACGCAGTATTTT